This T cell receptor beta chain is from a study of identical twins. This clonotype has just a few counts. Its matching antigen is unknown. TCRdb fed the 5' RACE reads into MiXCR, producing one record per CDR3 protein. The sample has approximately 680,000 distinct CDR3 sequences; under 8.5% are singletons. The germline CDR1 and CDR2 sequences are SGHRS and YFSETQ. V was trimmed by 0 bases and J by 6 bases, leaving 15 bases between them. CDR3 length: 16 amino acids. Study observations and caveats: Model-predicted out-of-frame TCR alpha sharing fell below observed values in monozygotic twins.

In addition, the sample was reused for a study of yellow fever vaccine responses in identical twins.

This rearrangement joins TRBV5-1 to TRBJ2-2; maybe TRBD1 (6 bases). Sequenced material: PBMCs. This receptor was identified in a woman aged 18-35 years in good health. The CDR3 DNA follows: TGCGCCAGCAGCTTGGCCTCAGGGGTCTACGCCGGGGAGCTGTTTTTT. This codes for CASSLASGVYAGELFF.